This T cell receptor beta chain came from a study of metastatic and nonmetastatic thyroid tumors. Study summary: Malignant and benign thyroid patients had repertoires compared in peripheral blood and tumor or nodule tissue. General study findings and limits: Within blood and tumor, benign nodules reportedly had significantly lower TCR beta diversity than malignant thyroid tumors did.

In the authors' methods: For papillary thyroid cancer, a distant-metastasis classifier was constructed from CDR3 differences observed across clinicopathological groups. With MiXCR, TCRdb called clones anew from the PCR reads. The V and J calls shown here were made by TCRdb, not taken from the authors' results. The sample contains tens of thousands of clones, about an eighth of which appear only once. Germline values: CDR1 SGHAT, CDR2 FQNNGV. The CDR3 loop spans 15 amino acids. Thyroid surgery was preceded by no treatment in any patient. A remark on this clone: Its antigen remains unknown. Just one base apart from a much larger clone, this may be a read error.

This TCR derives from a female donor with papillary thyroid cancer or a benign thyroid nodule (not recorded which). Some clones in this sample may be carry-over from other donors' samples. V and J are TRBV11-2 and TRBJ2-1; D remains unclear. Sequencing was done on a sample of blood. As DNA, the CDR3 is TGTGCCAGCAGCTTCCCTAGTACCGTATACAATGAGCAGTTTTTC. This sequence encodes CASSFPSTVYNEQFF. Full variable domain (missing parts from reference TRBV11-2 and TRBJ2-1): EAGVAQSPRYKIIEKRQSVAFWCNPISGHATLYWYQQILGQGPKLLIQFQNNGVVDDSQLPKDRFSAERLKGVDSTLKIQPAKLEDSAVYLCASSFPSTVYNEQFFGPGTRLTVL.